The 5 T cell receptor beta chains reported below all come from one sample, sequenced in a study of blood T cell repertoires in COVID-19. Only in-frame clones appear in the TCRdb table, and some are missing; sequencing was by immunoSEQ multiplex PCR. The data contain roughly 30,000 clones, approximately 90% of them singletons. The specimen was peripheral blood. These receptors all come from a man in his 60s with acute or convalescent COVID-19.

The chain has TRBV2 and TRBJ1-2; 9 bases are a match to TRBD1. V shed 6 bases, J shed 8 bases, and the junction held 13 bases outside the gene matches. The CDR3 is 15 amino acids. The V gene's germline CDR1 is SNHLY and CDR2 FYNNEI. CDR3: CASSKLDRGPSGYTF. The DNA for the CDR3 is TGTGCCAGCAGCAAACTGGACAGGGGACCTTCGGGCTACACCTTC.

The chain employs TRBV12-3 or TRBV12-4 and TRBJ2-7; perhaps TRBD2 as D (5 bases). V lost 6 bases and J lost 6, with 15 bases in between. This CDR3 spans 13 amino acids. Here the CDR3 reads CASRARGLGEQYF. CDR3 sequence (DNA): TGTGCCAGCAGAGCCCGAGGGCTGGGCGAGCAGTACTTC.

The chain uses TRBV2 and TRBJ1-4; a weak D match, TRBD1 (6 bases). Germline V lookup: CDR1 SNHLY, CDR2 FYNNEI. V lost 1 base and J lost 6, with 12 bases in between. The CDR3 is 15 residues long. CDR3 sequence: CASSEETGLYEKLFF. In DNA form, the CDR3 reads TGTGCCAGCAGTGAAGAAACAGGGTTGTATGAAAAACTGTTTTTT. Supplemented by reference TRBV2 and TRBJ1-4, the full variable domain reads EPEVTQTPSHQVTQMGQEVILRCVPISNHLYFYWYRQILGQKVEFLVSFYNNEISEKSEIFDDQFSVERPDGSNFTLKIRSTKLEDSAMYFCASSEETGLYEKLFFGSGTQLSVL.

The V call is TRBV9, the J call TRBJ2-3; TRBD1 might be the D (5 bases). Germline V gene data show CDR1 as SGDLS and CDR2 as YYNGEE. This CDR3 spans 12 amino acids. The ends were cut back, 7 bases at V and 6 bases at J, with 12 bases in the middle. The CDR3, as DNA: TGTGCCAGCTCCCAGGGTGTGGATACGCAGTATTTT. Protein sequence: CASSQGVDTQYF.

This chain connects TRBV2 to TRBJ2-7, with 11 bases that match TRBD2. The length of the CDR3 is 16 residues. The germline V gene has CDR1 SNHLY and CDR2 FYNNEI. V lost 4 bases to trimming and J lost 2 bases; unmatched junction nucleotides: 7. CDR3 sequence (DNA): TGTGCCAGCAGTGCCCAGGGACTAGCGGCGACCTACGAGCAGTACTTC. Amino acid sequence: CASSAQGLAATYEQYF.